The text below deals with one T cell receptor beta chain. The germline V gene has CDR1 MGHRA and CDR2 YSYEKL. Unmatched junction bases numbered 5, after V lost 3 bases and J lost 5 bases. The CDR3 is made up of 14 amino acids. These data belong to a study of cytomegalovirus exposure and HLA in healthy donors. The PCR had 60 Vbeta and 13 Jbeta primers. TCRdb's table, derived via immunoSEQ multiplex PCR, lists solely in-frame clones and lacks some. Of about 180,000 clones in the sample, about 80% were seen once. The chain carries TRBV4-1 and TRBJ2-7; TRBD1 matches at 9 bases. Sequenced sample: PBMCs. The sequence was obtained from a man aged 30-40 years in good health and CMV-seropositive. In DNA, the CDR3 is TGCGCCAGCAGCCACCGGGACAGGGTGCACGAGCAGTACTTC. Protein sequence: CASSHRDRVHEQYF.